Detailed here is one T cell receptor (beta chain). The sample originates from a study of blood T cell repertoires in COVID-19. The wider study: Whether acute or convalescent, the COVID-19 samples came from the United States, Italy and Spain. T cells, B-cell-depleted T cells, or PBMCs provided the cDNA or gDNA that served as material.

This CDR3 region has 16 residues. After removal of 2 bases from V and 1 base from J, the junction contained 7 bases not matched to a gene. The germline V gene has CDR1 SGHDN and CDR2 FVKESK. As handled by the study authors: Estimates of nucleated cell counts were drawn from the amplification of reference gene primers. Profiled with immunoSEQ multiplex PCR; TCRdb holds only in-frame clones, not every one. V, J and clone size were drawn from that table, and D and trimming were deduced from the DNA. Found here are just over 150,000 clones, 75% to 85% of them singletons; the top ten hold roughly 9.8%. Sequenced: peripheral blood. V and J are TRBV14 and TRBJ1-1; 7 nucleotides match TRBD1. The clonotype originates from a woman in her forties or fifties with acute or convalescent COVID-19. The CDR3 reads CASSQHETGTNTEAFF. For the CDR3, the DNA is TGTGCCAGCAGCCAACATGAGACAGGGACGAACACTGAAGCTTTCTTT.